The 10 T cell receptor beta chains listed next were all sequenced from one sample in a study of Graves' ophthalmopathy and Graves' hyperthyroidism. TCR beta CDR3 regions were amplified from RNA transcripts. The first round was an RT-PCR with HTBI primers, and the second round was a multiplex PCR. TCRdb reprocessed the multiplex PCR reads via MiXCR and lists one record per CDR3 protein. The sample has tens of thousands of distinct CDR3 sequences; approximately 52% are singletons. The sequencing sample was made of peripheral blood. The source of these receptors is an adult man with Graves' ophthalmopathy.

The CDR3 DNA is TGTGCCACTTCGAACCTTTTCTCTGGAAACACTGAAGCTTTCTTT. It specifies CATSNLFSGNTEAFF. The chain joins TRBV7-9 to TRBJ1-1, with D unresolved. V shed 10 bases and J shed 2 bases, with 20 bases lying between them. The germline gives CDR1 SEHNR, CDR2 FQNEAQ (reference sequence). The CDR3 is 15 residues long.

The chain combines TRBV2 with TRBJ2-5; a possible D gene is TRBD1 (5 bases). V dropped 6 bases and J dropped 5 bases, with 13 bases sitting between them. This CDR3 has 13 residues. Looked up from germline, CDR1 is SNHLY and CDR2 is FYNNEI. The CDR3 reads CASSRAQSETQYF. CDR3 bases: TGTGCCAGCAGCAGGGCACAGAGTGAGACCCAGTACTTC. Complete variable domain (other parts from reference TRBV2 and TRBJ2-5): EPEVTQTPSHQVTQMGQEVILRCVPISNHLYFYWYRQILGQKVEFLVSFYNNEISEKSEIFDDQFSVERPDGSNFTLKIRSTKLEDSAMYFCASSRAQSETQYFGPGTRLLVL.

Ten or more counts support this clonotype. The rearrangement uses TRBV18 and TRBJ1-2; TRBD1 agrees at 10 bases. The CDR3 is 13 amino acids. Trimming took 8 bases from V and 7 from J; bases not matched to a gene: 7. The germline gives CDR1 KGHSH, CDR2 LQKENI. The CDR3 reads CASKTTGGGGYTF. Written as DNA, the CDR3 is TGTGCCAGCAAAACGACAGGGGGCGGTGGCTACACCTTC.

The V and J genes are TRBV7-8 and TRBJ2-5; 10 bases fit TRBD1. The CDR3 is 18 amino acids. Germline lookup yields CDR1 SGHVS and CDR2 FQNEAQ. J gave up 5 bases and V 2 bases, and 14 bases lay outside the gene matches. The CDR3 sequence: CASSLFRLRRTGGETQYF. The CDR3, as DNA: TGTGCCAGCAGCTTATTCCGTTTGCGGCGGACAGGGGGGGAGACCCAGTACTTC.

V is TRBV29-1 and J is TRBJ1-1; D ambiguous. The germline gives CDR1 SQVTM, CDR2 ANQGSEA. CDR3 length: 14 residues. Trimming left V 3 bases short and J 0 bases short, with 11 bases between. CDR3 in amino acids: CSVDREGMNTEAFF. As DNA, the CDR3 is TGCAGCGTTGATAGGGAGGGAATGAACACTGAAGCTTTCTTT.

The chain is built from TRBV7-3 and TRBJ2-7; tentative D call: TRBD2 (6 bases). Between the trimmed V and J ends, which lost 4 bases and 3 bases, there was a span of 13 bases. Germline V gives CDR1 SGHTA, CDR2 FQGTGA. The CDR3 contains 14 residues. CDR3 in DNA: TGTGCCAGCAGCTCCCGGGGAGCGGGCTACGAGCAGTACTTC. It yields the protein CASSSRGAGYEQYF.

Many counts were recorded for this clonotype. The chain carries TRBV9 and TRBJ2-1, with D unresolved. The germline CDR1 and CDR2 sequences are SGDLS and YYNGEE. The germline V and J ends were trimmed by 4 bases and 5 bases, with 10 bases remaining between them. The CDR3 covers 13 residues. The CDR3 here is CASSPRSNNEQFF. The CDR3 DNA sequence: TGTGCCAGCAGCCCCCGGAGCAACAATGAGCAGTTCTTC.

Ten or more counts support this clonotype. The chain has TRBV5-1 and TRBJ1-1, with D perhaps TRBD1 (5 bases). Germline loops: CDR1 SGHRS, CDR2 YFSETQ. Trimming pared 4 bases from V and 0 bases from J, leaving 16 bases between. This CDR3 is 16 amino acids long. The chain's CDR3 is CASSSRARGVNTEAFF. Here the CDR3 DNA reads TGCGCCAGCAGCAGCCGGGCTCGAGGGGTGAACACTGAAGCTTTCTTT.

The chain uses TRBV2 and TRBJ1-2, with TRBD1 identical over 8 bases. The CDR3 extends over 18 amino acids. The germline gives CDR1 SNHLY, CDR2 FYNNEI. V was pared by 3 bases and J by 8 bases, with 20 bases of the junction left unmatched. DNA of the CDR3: TGTGCCAGCAGTGATGAAGTCACAGGGGGGGCGCGGTCTTGGGGCTACACCTTC. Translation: CASSDEVTGGARSWGYTF.

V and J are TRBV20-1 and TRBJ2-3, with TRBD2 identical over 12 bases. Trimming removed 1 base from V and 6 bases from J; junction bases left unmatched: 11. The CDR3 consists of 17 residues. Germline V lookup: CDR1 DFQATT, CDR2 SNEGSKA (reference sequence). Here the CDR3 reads CSARVLAGGEDADTQYF. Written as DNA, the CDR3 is TGCAGTGCTAGAGTGCTAGCGGGAGGGGAGGATGCTGATACGCAGTATTTT.